A selection of T cell receptor beta chains follows, all from one sample in a study of T cell responses to AZD1222 COVID-19 vaccine. TCRdb's table, derived via immunoSEQ multiplex PCR, lists solely in-frame clones and lacks some. Of under 100,000 clones detected, 80% to 90% appear once; the ten largest clones hold around an eighth. This specimen was peripheral blood, taken 28 days after the second AZD1222 dose. Every receptor here comes from an adult who received the AZD1222 COVID-19 vaccine. The CDR3 runs from the conserved cysteine through the conserved F or W.

CDR3 length	V gene	CDR3 protein
16	TRBV7-2	CASSPRVLTGANVLTF
15	TRBV5-1	CASSLVGKSNTEAFF
15	TRBV7-2	CASSFGQSSYNEQFF
12	TRBV11-2	CASSLGVFGYTF
13	TRBV28	CASMFPGGEKLFF
14	TRBV28	CASSSSDKTYEQYF
14	TRBV30	CAWKPGLGNQPQHF
13	TRBV29-1	CRVGYHGSYGYTF
15	TRBV6-2/TRBV6-3	CASSDRDRGADTQYF
19	TRBV7-2	CASSLGLAGGFPSYNEQFF
12	TRBV5-4	CASSDLQETQYF
14	TRBV11-2	CASSLQFRGTEAFF
16	TRBV7-8	CASSLVRIAGGQYQYF
13	TRBV29-1	CSVVPASWVEQYF
16	TRBV5-4	CASSLDWTGVTGELFF
13	TRBV12-3/TRBV12-4	CASSWGRTVGYTF
15	TRBV27	CASSLRTGFSYEQYF